In its sample, the clone carrying this T cell receptor beta chain was seen many times. These data originate in a study of T cells in Graves' hyperthyroidism and ophthalmopathy. Germline-derived CDR1 and CDR2 are SEHNR and FQNEAQ (reference sequence). The CDR3 sequence is 14 residues long. Trimming stripped 2 bases from V and 5 bases from J, with 12 bases between. The TCR beta CDR3 regions underwent amplification using RNA transcripts as the source. An initial round of RT-PCR targeting the TCR CDR3 relied on the HTBI primer set. One entry per CDR3 protein, called by TCRdb with MiXCR from the multiplex PCR reads. The table includes about 580,000 distinct CDR3 sequences, approximately 13% detected once.

Sequencing was done on a sample of blood. This rearrangement joins TRBV7-9 to TRBJ2-5; a possible D gene is TRBD2 (6 bases). The source of this sequence is a woman aged 25 to 39 with Graves' hyperthyroidism that later progressed to Graves' ophthalmopathy. This CDR3 is CASSLSAGPETQYF. The CDR3 DNA is TGTGCCAGCAGCTTATCGGCGGGGCCGGAGACCCAGTACTTC.